This T cell receptor beta chain was obtained from a study of cytomegalovirus exposure and HLA in healthy donors. Broader study findings: Data from an earlier analysis indicated that most TCR beta V segments were productive either about 90% or about 30% of the time. The study assumed roughly uniform donor sequencing depth for presence/absence analyses. There were under 200 TCR beta chains listed as cytomegalovirus-associated.

Trimming removed 5 bases from V and 2 bases from J; junction bases left unmatched: 4. Germline CDR1 is SGHNT and CDR2 is YENEEA. CDR3 length: 16 amino acids. Amplification used 60 Vbeta primers and 13 Jbeta primers. Sequenced by immunoSEQ multiplex PCR; TCRdb stores in-frame clones only, minus some. The profile covers about 150,000 clones, with over 70% appearing a single time and around 1.5% taken by the ten largest. Turning to this clone: What it binds is unknown.

The origin of this receptor is a woman in her twenties or thirties in good health and CMV-seropositive. The sequencing sample was made of PBMCs. The chain has TRBV11-3 and TRBJ2-1; 12 nucleotides match TRBD2. The CDR3 here is CASSPLAGGTYNEQFF. The CDR3 coding sequence is TGTGCCAGCAGCCCTCTAGCGGGAGGGACCTACAATGAGCAGTTCTTC.